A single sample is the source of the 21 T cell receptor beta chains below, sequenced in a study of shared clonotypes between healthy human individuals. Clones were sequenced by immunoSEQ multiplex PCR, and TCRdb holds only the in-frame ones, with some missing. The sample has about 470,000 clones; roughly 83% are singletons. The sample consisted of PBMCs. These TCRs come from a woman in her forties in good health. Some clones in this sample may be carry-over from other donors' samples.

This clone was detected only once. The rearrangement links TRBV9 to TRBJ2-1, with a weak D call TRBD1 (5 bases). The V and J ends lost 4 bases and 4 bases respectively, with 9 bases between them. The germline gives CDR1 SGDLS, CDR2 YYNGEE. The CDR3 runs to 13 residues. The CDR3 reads CASSSGQYNEQFF. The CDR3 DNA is TGTGCCAGCAGCTCAGGGCAGTACAATGAGCAGTTCTTC.

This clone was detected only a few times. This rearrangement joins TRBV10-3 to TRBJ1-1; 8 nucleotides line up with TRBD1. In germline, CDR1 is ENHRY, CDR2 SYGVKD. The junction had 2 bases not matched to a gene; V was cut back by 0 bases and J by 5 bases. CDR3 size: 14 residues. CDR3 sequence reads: CAISESQGETEAFF. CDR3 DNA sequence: TGTGCCATCAGTGAGTCACAGGGGGAAACTGAAGCTTTCTTT.

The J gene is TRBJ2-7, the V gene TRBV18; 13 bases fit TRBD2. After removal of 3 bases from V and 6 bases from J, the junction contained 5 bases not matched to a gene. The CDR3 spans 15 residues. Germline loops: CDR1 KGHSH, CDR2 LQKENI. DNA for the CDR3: TGTGCCAGCTCACCCGGGACTAGCGGGATGAGCGAGCAGTACTTC. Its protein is CASSPGTSGMSEQYF.

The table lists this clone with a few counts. The CDR3 protein is CASSRLKGVPNSYEQYF. Written as DNA, the CDR3 is TGCGCCAGCAGCCGATTAAAGGGCGTACCAAATTCCTACGAGCAGTACTTC. The chain joins TRBV5-1 to TRBJ2-7; D is unresolved. Trimming removed 4 bases from V and 1 base from J, with 21 bases in between. CDR3 length equals 17 residues. Germline CDR1 SGHRS, CDR2 YFSETQ.

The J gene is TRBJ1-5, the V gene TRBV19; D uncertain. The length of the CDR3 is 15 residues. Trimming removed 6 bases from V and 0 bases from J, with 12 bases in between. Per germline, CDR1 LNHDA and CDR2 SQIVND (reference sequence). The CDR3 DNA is TGTGCCAGTAGGAACCGGGCTTATAGCAATCAGCCCCAGCATTTT. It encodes CASRNRAYSNQPQHF.

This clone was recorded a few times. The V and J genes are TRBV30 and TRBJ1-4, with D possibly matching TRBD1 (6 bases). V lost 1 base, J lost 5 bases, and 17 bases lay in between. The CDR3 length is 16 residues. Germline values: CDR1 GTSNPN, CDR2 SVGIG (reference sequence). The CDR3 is CAWSAILGRGNEKLFF. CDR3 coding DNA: TGTGCCTGGAGTGCTATCTTGGGCAGGGGAAATGAAAAACTGTTTTTT.

The CDR3: CASSATGDYEQYF. The CDR3 DNA reads TGTGCCAGCAGTGCGACAGGGGACTACGAGCAGTACTTC. The J gene is TRBJ2-7, the V gene TRBV6-5; 8 positions match TRBD1. The CDR3 extends over 13 amino acids. The germline V gene encodes CDR1 MNHEY and CDR2 SVGAGI. V dropped 5 bases and J dropped 3; count of bases not matched to a gene: 3.

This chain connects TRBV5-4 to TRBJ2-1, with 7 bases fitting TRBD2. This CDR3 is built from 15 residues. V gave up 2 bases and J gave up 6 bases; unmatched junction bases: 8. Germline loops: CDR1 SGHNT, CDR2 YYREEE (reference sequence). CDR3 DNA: TGTGCCAGCAGCTTTAGCCTAGCGGTGGGCAATGAGCAGTTCTTC. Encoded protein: CASSFSLAVGNEQFF.

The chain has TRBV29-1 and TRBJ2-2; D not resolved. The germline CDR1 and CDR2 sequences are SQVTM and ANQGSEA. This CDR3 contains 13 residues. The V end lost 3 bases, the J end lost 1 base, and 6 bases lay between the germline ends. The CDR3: CSVDVQNTGELFF. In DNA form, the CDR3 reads TGCAGCGTTGACGTGCAGAACACCGGGGAGCTGTTTTTT.

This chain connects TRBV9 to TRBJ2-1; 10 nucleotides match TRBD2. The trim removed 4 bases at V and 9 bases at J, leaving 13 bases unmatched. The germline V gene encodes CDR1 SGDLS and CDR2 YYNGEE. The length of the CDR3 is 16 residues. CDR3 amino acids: CASSRRSAGGGPEQFF. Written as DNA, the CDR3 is TGTGCCAGCAGCCGTAGGTCAGCGGGAGGGGGTCCTGAGCAGTTCTTC.

The CDR3 DNA reads TGTGCCAGCAGCTCCGAATTACAAACTGTAGATACGCAGTATTTT. Protein: CASSSELQTVDTQYF. V usage is TRBV5-4 and J usage is TRBJ2-3; D is unresolved. The V end lost 3 bases, the J end lost 5 bases, and 16 bases lay between the germline ends. The germline V gene has CDR1 SGHNT and CDR2 YYREEE (reference sequence). CDR3 length equals 15 residues.

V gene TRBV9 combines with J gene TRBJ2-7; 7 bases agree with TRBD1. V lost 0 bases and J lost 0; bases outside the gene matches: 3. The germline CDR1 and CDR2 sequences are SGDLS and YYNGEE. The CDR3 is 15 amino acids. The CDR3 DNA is TGTGCCAGCAGCGTAGCGGACAGGAGCTCCTACGAGCAGTACTTC. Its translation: CASSVADRSSYEQYF. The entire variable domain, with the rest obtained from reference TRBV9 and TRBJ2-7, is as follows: DSGVTQTPKHLITATGQRVTLRCSPRSGDLSVYWYQQSLDQGLQFLIQYYNGEERAKGNILERFSAQQFPDLHSELNLSSLELGDSALYFCASSVADRSSYEQYFGPGTRLTVT.

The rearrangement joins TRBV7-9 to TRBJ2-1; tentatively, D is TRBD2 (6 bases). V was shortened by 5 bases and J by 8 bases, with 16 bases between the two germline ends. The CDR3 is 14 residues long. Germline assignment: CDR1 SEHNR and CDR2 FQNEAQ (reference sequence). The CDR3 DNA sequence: TGTGCCAGCAGCAGCATACTAGCTTCCCATGAGCAGTTCTTC. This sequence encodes CASSSILASHEQFF. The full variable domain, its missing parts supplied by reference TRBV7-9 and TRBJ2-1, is DTGVSQNPRHKITKRGQNVTFRCDPISEHNRLYWYRQTLGQGPEFLTYFQNEAQLEKSRLLSDRFSAERPKGSFSTLEIQRTEQGDSAMYLCASSSILASHEQFFGPGTRLTVL.

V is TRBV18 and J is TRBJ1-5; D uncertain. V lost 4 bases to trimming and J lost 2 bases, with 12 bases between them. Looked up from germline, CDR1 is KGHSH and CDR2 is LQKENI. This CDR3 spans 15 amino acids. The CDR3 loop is CASSLGTTGNQPQHF. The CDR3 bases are TGTGCCAGCTCACTCGGCACAACAGGCAATCAGCCCCAGCATTTT.

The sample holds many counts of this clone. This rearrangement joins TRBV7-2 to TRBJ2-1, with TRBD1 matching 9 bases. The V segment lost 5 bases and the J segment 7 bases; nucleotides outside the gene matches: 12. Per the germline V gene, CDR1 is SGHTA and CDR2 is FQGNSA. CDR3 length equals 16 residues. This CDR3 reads CASSREPGQGGNEQFF. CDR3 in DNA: TGTGCCAGCAGCCGAGAACCGGGACAGGGAGGAAATGAGCAGTTCTTC.

The CDR3 spells CASSNGDYNEQFF. CDR3 sequence (DNA): TGTGCCAGCAGCAATGGGGACTACAATGAGCAGTTCTTC. The rearrangement joins TRBV21-1 to TRBJ2-1. TRBV21-1 is listed as a pseudogene. This CDR3 has 13 amino acids.

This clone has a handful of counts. Here the CDR3 DNA reads TGTGCCAGCAGCCCTTTCGACAGGGGGATTGGGGAGCAGTACTTC. Protein: CASSPFDRGIGEQYF. The rearrangement joins TRBV7-8 to TRBJ2-7, with 9 bases lining up with TRBD1. V shed 5 bases, J shed 7 bases, and the junction held 12 bases outside the gene matches. This CDR3 spans 15 amino acids. CDR1 and CDR2 from the germline V gene are SGHVS and FQNEAQ.

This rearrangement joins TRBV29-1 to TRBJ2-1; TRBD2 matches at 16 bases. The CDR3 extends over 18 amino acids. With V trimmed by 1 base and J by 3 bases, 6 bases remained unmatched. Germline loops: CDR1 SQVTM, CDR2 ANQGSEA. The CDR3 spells CSVEGAGLAGGDYNEQFF. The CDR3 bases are TGCAGCGTTGAAGGCGCGGGACTAGCGGGAGGGGACTACAATGAGCAGTTCTTC.

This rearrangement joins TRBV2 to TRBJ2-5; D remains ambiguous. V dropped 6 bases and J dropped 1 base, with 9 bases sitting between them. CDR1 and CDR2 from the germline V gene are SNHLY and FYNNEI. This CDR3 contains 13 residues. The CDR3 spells CASSLELQETQYF. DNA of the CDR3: TGTGCCAGCAGCCTCGAACTCCAAGAGACCCAGTACTTC.

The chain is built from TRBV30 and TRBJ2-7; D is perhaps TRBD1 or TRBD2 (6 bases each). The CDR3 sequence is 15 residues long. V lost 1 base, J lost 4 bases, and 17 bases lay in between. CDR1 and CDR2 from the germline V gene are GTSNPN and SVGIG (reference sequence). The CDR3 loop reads CAWSGAGQGPYEQYF. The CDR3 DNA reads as TGTGCCTGGAGTGGGGCGGGGCAGGGGCCATACGAGCAGTACTTC.

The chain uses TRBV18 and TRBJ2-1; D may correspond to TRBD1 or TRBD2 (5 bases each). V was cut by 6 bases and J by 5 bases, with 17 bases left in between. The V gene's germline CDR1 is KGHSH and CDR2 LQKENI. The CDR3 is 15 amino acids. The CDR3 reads CASSIEGSGNNEQFF. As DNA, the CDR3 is TGTGCCAGCTCCATTGAGGGGTCTGGCAACAATGAGCAGTTCTTC.